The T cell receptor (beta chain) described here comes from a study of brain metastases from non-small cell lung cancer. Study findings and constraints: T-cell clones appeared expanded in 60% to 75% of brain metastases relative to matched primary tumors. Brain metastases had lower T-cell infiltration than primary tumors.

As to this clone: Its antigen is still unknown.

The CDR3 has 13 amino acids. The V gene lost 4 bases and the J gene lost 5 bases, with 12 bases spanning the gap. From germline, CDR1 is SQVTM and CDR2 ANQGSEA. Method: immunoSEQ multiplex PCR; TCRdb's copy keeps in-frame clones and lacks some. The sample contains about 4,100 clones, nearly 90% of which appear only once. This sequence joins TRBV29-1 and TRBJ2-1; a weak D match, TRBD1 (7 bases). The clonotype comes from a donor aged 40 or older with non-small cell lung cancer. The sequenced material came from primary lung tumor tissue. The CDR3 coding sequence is TGCAGCGTTGCAGGGGGAGGAGACAATGAGCAGTTCTTC. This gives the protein CSVAGGGDNEQFF.